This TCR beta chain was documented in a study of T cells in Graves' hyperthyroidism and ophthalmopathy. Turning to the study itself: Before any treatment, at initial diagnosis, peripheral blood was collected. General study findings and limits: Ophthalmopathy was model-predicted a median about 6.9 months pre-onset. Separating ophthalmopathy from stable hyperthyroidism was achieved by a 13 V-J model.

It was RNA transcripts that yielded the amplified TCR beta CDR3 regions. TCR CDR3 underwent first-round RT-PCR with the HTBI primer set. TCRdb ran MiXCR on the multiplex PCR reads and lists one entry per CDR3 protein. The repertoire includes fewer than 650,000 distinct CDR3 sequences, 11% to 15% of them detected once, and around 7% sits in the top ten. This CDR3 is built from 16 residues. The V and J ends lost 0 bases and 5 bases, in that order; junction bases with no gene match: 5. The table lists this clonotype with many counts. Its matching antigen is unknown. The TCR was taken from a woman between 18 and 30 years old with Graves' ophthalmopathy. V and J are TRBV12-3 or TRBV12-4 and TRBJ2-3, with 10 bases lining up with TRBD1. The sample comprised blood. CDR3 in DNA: TGTGCCAGCAGTTTAGCTCTGACAGGGGGCGTAGATACGCAGTATTTT. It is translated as CASSLALTGGVDTQYF.